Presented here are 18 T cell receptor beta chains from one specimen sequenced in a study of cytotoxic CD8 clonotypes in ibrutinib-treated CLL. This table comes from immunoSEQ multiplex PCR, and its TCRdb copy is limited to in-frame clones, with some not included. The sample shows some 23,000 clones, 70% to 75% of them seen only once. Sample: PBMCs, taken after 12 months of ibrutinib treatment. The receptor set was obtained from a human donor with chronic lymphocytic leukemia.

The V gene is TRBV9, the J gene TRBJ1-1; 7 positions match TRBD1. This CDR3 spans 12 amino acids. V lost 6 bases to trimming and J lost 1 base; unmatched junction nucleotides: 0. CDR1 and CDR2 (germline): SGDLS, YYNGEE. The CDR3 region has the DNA TGTGCCAGCAACAGGGGGAACACTGAAGCTTTCTTT. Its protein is CASNRGNTEAFF.

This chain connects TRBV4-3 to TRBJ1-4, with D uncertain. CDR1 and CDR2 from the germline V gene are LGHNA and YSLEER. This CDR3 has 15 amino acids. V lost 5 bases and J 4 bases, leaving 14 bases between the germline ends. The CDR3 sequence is CASSSRPASNEKLFF. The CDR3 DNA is TGCGCCAGCAGCTCCCGGCCCGCCAGTAATGAAAAACTGTTTTTT.

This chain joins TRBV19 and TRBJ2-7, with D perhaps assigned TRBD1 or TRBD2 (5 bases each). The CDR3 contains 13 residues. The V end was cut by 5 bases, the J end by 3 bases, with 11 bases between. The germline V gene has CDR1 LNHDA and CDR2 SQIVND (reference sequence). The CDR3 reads CASSEGRSYEQYF. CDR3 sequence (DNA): TGTGCCAGTAGTGAGGGGAGAAGCTACGAGCAGTACTTC.

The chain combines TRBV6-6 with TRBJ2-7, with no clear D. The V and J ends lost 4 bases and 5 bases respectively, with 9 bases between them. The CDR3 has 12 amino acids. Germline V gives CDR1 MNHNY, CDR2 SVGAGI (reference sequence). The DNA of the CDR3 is TGTGCCAGCAGTTCCTACTACGACGAGCAGTACTTC. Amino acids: CASSSYYDEQYF.

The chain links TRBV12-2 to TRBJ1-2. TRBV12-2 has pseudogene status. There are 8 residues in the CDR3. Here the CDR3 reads CAKGGYTF. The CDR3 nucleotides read TGTGCGAAGGGAGGCTACACCTTC.

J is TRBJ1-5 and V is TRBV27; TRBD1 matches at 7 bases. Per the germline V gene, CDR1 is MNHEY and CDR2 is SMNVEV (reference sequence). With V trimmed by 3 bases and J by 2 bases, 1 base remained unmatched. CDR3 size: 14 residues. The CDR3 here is CASSFGTGNQPQHF. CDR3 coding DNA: TGTGCCAGCAGTTTTGGGACAGGCAATCAGCCCCAGCATTTT.

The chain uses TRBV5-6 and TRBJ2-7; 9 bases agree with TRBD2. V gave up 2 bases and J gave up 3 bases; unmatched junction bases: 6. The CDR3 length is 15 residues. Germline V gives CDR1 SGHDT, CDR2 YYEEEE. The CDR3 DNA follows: TGTGCCAGCAGCTTAGGGCAAGCGGGGGGCTACGAGCAGTACTTC. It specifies CASSLGQAGGYEQYF.

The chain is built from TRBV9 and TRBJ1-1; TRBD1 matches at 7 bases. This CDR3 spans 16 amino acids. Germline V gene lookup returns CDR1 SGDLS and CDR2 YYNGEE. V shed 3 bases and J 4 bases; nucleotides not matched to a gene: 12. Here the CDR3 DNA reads TGTGCCAGCAGCGGGCGGGTAGGGGGCGGCGGCACTGAAGCTTTCTTT. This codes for CASSGRVGGGGTEAFF.

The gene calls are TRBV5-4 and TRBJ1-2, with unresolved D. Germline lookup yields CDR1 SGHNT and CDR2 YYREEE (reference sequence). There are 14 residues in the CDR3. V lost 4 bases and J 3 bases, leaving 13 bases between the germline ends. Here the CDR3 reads CASSARIGYYGYTF. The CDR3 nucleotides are TGTGCCAGCAGCGCCCGTATCGGGTACTATGGCTACACCTTC.

CDR3 in amino acids: CASSQDEGFRAFF. CDR3 nucleotides: TGTGCCAGCAGCCAAGATGAAGGGTTTCGGGCTTTCTTT. The chain combines TRBV4-2 with TRBJ1-1; no definite D call. Between the trimmed V and J ends, which lost 0 bases and 11 bases, there was a span of 13 bases. The germline gives CDR1 LGHNA, CDR2 YNFKEQ. The CDR3 has 13 amino acids.

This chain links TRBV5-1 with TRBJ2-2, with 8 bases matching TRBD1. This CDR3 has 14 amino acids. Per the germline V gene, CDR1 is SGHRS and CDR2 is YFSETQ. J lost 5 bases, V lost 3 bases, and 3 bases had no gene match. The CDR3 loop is CASSYRDRTGELFF. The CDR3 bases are TGCGCCAGCAGCTACCGGGACAGGACCGGGGAGCTGTTTTTT.

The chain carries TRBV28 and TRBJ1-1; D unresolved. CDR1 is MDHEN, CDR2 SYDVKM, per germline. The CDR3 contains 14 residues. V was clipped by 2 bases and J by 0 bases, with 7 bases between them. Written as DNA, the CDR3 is TGTGCCAGCAGTTTAACAAACTTGAACACTGAAGCTTTCTTT. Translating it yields CASSLTNLNTEAFF.

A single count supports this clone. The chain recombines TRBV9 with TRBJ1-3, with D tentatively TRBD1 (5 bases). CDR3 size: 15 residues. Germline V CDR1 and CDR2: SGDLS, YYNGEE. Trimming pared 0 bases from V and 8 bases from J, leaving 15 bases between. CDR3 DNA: TGTGCCAGCAGCGTAGAGGCGACCGGAGGGGACACCATATATTTT. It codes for CASSVEATGGDTIYF.

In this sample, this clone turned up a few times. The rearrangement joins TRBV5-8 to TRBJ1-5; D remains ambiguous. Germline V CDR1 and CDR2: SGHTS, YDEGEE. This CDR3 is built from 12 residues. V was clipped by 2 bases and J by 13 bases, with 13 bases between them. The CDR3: CASSFDQFSQHF. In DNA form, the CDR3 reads TGTGCCAGCAGCTTCGACCAATTTTCTCAGCATTTT.

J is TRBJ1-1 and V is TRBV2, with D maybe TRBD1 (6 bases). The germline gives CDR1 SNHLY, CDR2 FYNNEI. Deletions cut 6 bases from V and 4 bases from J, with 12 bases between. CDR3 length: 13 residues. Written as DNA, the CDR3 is TGTGCCAGCAGGAGACAGGACGCCACTGAAGCTTTCTTT. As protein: CASRRQDATEAFF.

Written as DNA, the CDR3 is TGCGCCAGCAGCCCTCGACAGGGTTTGAATGAAAAACTGTTTTTT. It is translated as CASSPRQGLNEKLFF. The chain combines TRBV4-1 with TRBJ1-4; 7 bases match TRBD1. CDR1 MGHRA and CDR2 YSYEKL come from the germline V gene. V shed 4 bases and J 5 bases; nucleotides not matched to a gene: 7. The CDR3 loop spans 15 amino acids.

In nucleotides, the CDR3 is TGTGCCAGTAGTATAACAGGGACCTTTGGCTACACCTTC. As protein: CASSITGTFGYTF. V and J are TRBV19 and TRBJ1-2; tentatively, D is TRBD1 (6 bases). The CDR3 runs to 13 residues. Trimming removed 2 bases from V and 7 bases from J, with 11 bases in between. Germline CDR1 reads LNHDA; CDR2 reads SQIVND (reference sequence).

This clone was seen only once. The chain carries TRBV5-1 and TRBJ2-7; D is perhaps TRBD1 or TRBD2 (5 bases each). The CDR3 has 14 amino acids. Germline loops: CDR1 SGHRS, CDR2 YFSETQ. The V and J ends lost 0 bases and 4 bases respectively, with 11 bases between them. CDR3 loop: CASSLGLGTYEQYF. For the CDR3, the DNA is TGCGCCAGCAGCTTGGGTCTGGGGACGTACGAGCAGTACTTC.